The 30 T cell receptor beta chains in this list originate from one sample, sequenced in a study of T cells in Graves' hyperthyroidism and ophthalmopathy. Template material for amplifying TCR beta CDR3 regions consisted of RNA transcripts. A set of HTBI primers served as the primers for a first-round RT-PCR of the TCR CDR3. TCRdb analysed the multiplex PCR reads with MiXCR anew, one entry per CDR3 protein. The profile shows some 180,000 distinct CDR3 sequences, about 17% of them singletons. Material: blood. These receptors all come from a woman aged 45-59 years with Graves' hyperthyroidism.

This clonotype has ten or more counts. The genes are TRBV28 and TRBJ2-7, with D unclear. This CDR3 is 12 amino acids long. V was trimmed by 3 bases and J by 7 bases, leaving 10 bases between them. The germline gives CDR1 MDHEN, CDR2 SYDVKM. CDR3 in amino acids: CASSLEIGEQYF. CDR3 bases: TGTGCCAGCAGTTTGGAAATTGGAGAGCAGTACTTC.

There are a few counts of this clonotype. The rearrangement uses TRBV5-6 and TRBJ1-2; TRBD1 matches at 7 bases. From germline, CDR1 is SGHDT and CDR2 YYEEEE. The CDR3 consists of 16 residues. The V gene end was trimmed by 2 bases and the J gene end by 4 bases; junction bases not matched to a gene: 11. CDR3 DNA: TGTGCCAGCAGCTTATTGGGGACAGTCGCAAGCTATGGCTACACCTTC. Protein sequence: CASSLLGTVASYGYTF.

This clonotype was seen ten or more times. The chain combines TRBV29-1 with TRBJ2-7; D is perhaps TRBD1 (6 bases). CDR1 is SQVTM and CDR2 is ANQGSEA in the germline V gene. There are 13 residues in the CDR3. V gave up 6 bases and J gave up 7 bases, with 19 bases separating them. The chain's CDR3 is CSVETGLGEEQYF. CDR3 nucleotide sequence: TGCAGCGTAGAGACAGGTTTGGGAGAAGAGCAGTACTTC.

This clonotype was observed at least ten times. The gene calls are TRBV2 and TRBJ1-1; a weak D match, TRBD1 (6 bases). Between the trimmed V and J ends, which lost 3 bases and 4 bases, there was a span of 12 bases. There are 14 residues in the CDR3. The germline CDR1 and CDR2 sequences are SNHLY and FYNNEI. The CDR3 protein is CASSERGRGTEAFF. CDR3 nucleotides: TGTGCCAGCAGTGAGCGGGGGCGAGGCACTGAAGCTTTCTTT.

The CDR3 DNA follows: TGCAGTGCTAATGGCGATGGCAGGGGCTACAATCAGCCCCAGCATTTT. Protein product: CSANGDGRGYNQPQHF. The chain uses TRBV20-1 and TRBJ1-5; a weak D match, TRBD1 (6 bases). V was trimmed by 4 bases and J by 3 bases, leaving 19 bases between them. CDR1 DFQATT and CDR2 SNEGSKA come from the germline V gene (reference sequence). The CDR3 contains 16 residues.

This clonotype came up many times. V gene TRBV7-9 combines with J gene TRBJ1-6; D gene ambiguous. V was clipped by 1 base and J by 15 bases, with 16 bases between them. This CDR3 has 14 residues. In germline, CDR1 is SEHNR, CDR2 FQNEAQ (reference sequence). CDR3 coding DNA: TGTGCCAGCAGCTTAGAGACACGTTGGGAGGACCTCCACTTT. This translates into CASSLETRWEDLHF.

This clonotype was counted many times. V and J are TRBV5-1 and TRBJ2-5; possibly TRBD2 for D (6 bases). With 4 bases removed from V and 3 bases from J, the gap between germline ends came to 16 bases. The germline gives CDR1 SGHRS, CDR2 YFSETQ. The CDR3 loop spans 15 amino acids. The CDR3 sequence: CASSPRLGGEETQYF. CDR3 DNA sequence: TGCGCCAGCAGCCCAAGACTAGGAGGCGAAGAGACCCAGTACTTC.

This clonotype has at least ten counts. The chain uses TRBV29-1 and TRBJ2-3, with TRBD2 matching 8 bases. CDR3 length: 14 residues. V was clipped by 1 base and J by 6 bases; unmatched bases: 6. The germline V gene encodes CDR1 SQVTM and CDR2 ANQGSEA. For the CDR3, the DNA is TGCAGCGTTGAAGGTAGCGGGGTCGGGGATACGCAGTATTTT. Amino acids: CSVEGSGVGDTQYF.

A word on this clonotype: This may come from a read error, since a much larger clone is one base off. The genes are TRBV2 and TRBJ2-5; D uncertain. Germline values: CDR1 SNHLY, CDR2 FYNNEI. The CDR3 has 11 residues. CDR3 protein: CASGELWLVYF. Here the CDR3 DNA reads TGTGCCAGCGGTGAACTCTGGCTCGTCTACTTC.

Ten or more counts support this clonotype. The chain couples TRBV7-9 to TRBJ2-2, with a possible D match to TRBD2 (6 bases). The V and J ends lost 4 bases and 1 base respectively, with 19 bases between them. This CDR3 contains 18 residues. Germline values: CDR1 SEHNR, CDR2 FQNEAQ (reference sequence). CDR3 sequence: CASSSRGTESLNTGELFF. Here the CDR3 DNA reads TGTGCCAGCAGCTCTCGCGGGACTGAATCCCTGAACACCGGGGAGCTGTTTTTT.

This clonotype was detected many times. The chain links TRBV5-1 to TRBJ2-4, with D maybe TRBD1 (6 bases). Looked up from germline, CDR1 is SGHRS and CDR2 is YFSETQ. Between the trimmed V and J ends, which lost 1 base and 0 bases, there was a span of 17 bases. This CDR3 contains 18 residues. The CDR3 nucleotides are TGCGCCAGCAGCTTGACGAGCCGGGGACACCTAGCCAAAAACATTCAGTACTTC. Translated: CASSLTSRGHLAKNIQYF.

This clonotype has only a few counts. The V and J genes are TRBV19 and TRBJ1-5, with D unresolved. CDR1 and CDR2 from the germline V gene are LNHDA and SQIVND (reference sequence). The CDR3 totals 13 residues. The V and J ends lost 4 bases and 5 bases respectively, with 9 bases between them. CDR3 bases: TGTGCCAGTAGTACCGAAGTAGATCAGCCCCAGCATTTT. Encoded protein: CASSTEVDQPQHF. Together with reference TRBV19 and TRBJ1-5, the CDR3 gives the full variable domain: DGGITQSPKYLFRKEGQNVTLSCEQNLNHDAMYWYRQDPGQGLRLIYYSQIVNDFQKGDIAEGYSVSREKKESFPLTVTSAQKNPTAFYLCASSTEVDQPQHFGDGTRLSIL.

The chain has TRBV6-1 and TRBJ1-1; a possible D gene is TRBD1 (6 bases). The V gene's germline CDR1 is MNHNS and CDR2 SASEGT. Deletions cut 6 bases from V and 4 bases from J, with 12 bases between. CDR3 size: 13 residues. CDR3 region: CASRTGMSTEAFF. CDR3 DNA sequence: TGTGCCAGCAGAACAGGGATGAGCACTGAAGCTTTCTTT.

This chain joins TRBV5-1 and TRBJ2-1, with 10 bases that match TRBD2. Germline CDR1 SGHRS, CDR2 YFSETQ. This CDR3 has 16 amino acids. The junction had 7 bases not matched to a gene; V was cut back by 4 bases and J by 3 bases. CDR3 nucleotides: TGCGCCAGCAGCCAGGCCAGCGGGAGGGGCTACAATGAGCAGTTCTTC. Amino acid sequence: CASSQASGRGYNEQFF. The full variable domain, completed using reference TRBV5-1 and TRBJ2-1, is KAGVTQTPRYLIKTRGQQVTLSCSPISGHRSVSWYQQTPGQGLQFLFEYFSETQRNKGNFPGRFSGRQFSNSRSEMNVSTLELGDSALYLCASSQASGRGYNEQFFGPGTRLTVL.

In this sample, this clonotype turned up many times. The chain is built from TRBV7-3 and TRBJ2-7; D tentatively reads TRBD1 or TRBD2 (5 bases each). This CDR3 spans 13 amino acids. Trimming pared 8 bases from V and 8 bases from J, leaving 19 bases between. The germline V gene encodes CDR1 SGHTA and CDR2 FQGTGA. The CDR3 reads CASARQGLGQQYF. CDR3 in DNA: TGTGCCAGCGCTCGGCAGGGATTGGGACAGCAGTACTTC.

At least ten counts were recorded for this clonotype. V is TRBV5-1 and J is TRBJ1-1, with D possibly being TRBD1 (5 bases). CDR3 length: 12 amino acids. Trimming shortened V by 6 bases and J by 6 bases, and 12 bases separated the two germline ends. The germline V gene has CDR1 SGHRS and CDR2 YFSETQ. CDR3 nucleotides: TGCGCCAGCACCTCCGGGGGACCTGAAGCTTTCTTT. This gives the protein CASTSGGPEAFF.

This chain joins TRBV9 and TRBJ2-7, with 13 bases matching TRBD2. Germline loops: CDR1 SGDLS, CDR2 YYNGEE. Trimming removed 4 bases from V and 5 bases from J; junction bases left unmatched: 9. The CDR3 is 16 residues long. CDR3 loop: CASSPFGLAGVDEQYF. DNA of the CDR3: TGTGCCAGCAGCCCATTTGGACTAGCGGGGGTGGACGAGCAGTACTTC.

This clonotype was recorded at least ten times. This chain uses TRBV7-9 with TRBJ2-3, with D possibly matching TRBD2 (6 bases). V was trimmed by 5 bases and J by 3 bases, leaving 15 bases between them. Germline CDR1 reads SEHNR; CDR2 reads FQNEAQ (reference sequence). The CDR3 loop spans 15 amino acids. The CDR3 DNA reads TGTGCCAGCAGCCCCCCCGGTGGGGGGACAGATACGCAGTATTTT. Protein: CASSPPGGGTDTQYF.

This clonotype was recorded many times. This chain links TRBV6-1 with TRBJ1-6; weak D call: TRBD1 (6 bases). V lost 5 bases to trimming and J lost 7 bases, with 15 bases between them. In germline, CDR1 is MNHNS, CDR2 SASEGT. The CDR3 has 15 amino acids. The CDR3 is CASSHDTGLNSPLHF. In DNA, the CDR3 is TGTGCCAGCAGTCACGATACAGGGTTGAATTCACCCCTCCACTTT.

This clonotype was observed at least ten times. The rearrangement joins TRBV20-1 to TRBJ1-2; possibly TRBD1 for D (6 bases). The CDR3 totals 14 residues. V lost 4 bases to trimming and J lost 4 bases, with 16 bases between them. Germline V CDR1 and CDR2: DFQATT, SNEGSKA (reference sequence). The CDR3: CSATARGAGYGYTF. As DNA, the CDR3 is TGCAGTGCTACCGCCAGGGGCGCGGGCTATGGCTACACCTTC.

This clonotype was observed at least ten times. This chain uses TRBV28 with TRBJ2-7; D is uncertain. This CDR3 is built from 14 residues. CDR1 MDHEN and CDR2 SYDVKM come from the germline V gene. V was trimmed by 2 bases and J by 0 bases, leaving 8 bases between them. The CDR3 reads CASSLDRPSYEQYF. CDR3 nucleotide sequence: TGTGCCAGCAGTTTAGACCGACCCTCCTACGAGCAGTACTTC.

This clonotype came up many times. The chain carries TRBV7-2 and TRBJ2-3, with TRBD2 matching 8 bases. The V gene end was trimmed by 5 bases and the J gene end by 4 bases; junction bases not matched to a gene: 11. The germline CDR1 and CDR2 sequences are SGHTA and FQGNSA. The CDR3 has 16 residues. CDR3 nucleotides: TGTGCCAGCAGCCGTCCGGGACTAGAGCTCGCAGATACGCAGTATTTT. Amino acid sequence: CASSRPGLELADTQYF.

The sample holds a few counts of this clonotype. The chain has TRBV9 and TRBJ1-1; tentatively, D is TRBD1 (5 bases). V gave up 2 bases and J gave up 0 bases, with 11 bases separating them. The CDR3 contains 15 residues. Germline V gene lookup returns CDR1 SGDLS and CDR2 YYNGEE. Written as DNA, the CDR3 is TGTGCCAGCAGCGTGGTGCAGGGATTGAACACTGAAGCTTTCTTT. It specifies CASSVVQGLNTEAFF.

This clonotype came up many times. The chain combines TRBV6-1 with TRBJ2-5; TRBD1 is a possible D gene (5 bases). The germline V gene encodes CDR1 MNHNS and CDR2 SASEGT. The CDR3 length is 16 residues. V dropped 5 bases and J dropped 0 bases, with 16 bases sitting between them. CDR3 in amino acids: CASSPYSPTDQETQYF. The CDR3 DNA is TGTGCCAGCAGTCCCTACTCCCCGACAGACCAAGAGACCCAGTACTTC.

With regard to this clonotype: The junction departs from germline at one end; a sequencing error may be responsible. This chain connects TRBV5-6 to TRBJ1-2; 9 bases line up with TRBD1. The CDR3 totals 15 residues. CDR1 SGHDT and CDR2 YYEEEE come from the germline V gene. The CDR3 spells CASSLGQGIDYGYTF. The CDR3, as DNA: TGTGCCAGCAGTTTGGGACAGGGTATCGACTATGGCTACACCTTC.

This clonotype occurred many times. This sequence joins TRBV6-5 and TRBJ2-1; the D is unclear. Looked up from germline, CDR1 is MNHEY and CDR2 is SVGAGI. This CDR3 region has 15 residues. V was pared by 0 bases and J by 15 bases, with 21 bases between. This chain's CDR3 is CASSYSIQPGLHVFF. The CDR3 DNA is TGTGCCAGCAGTTACTCGATACAACCCGGATTGCATGTGTTCTTC.

This clonotype was seen repeatedly, ten times or more. V is TRBV13 and J is TRBJ1-1; D unresolved. The CDR3 consists of 11 residues. Germline values: CDR1 PRHDT, CDR2 FYEKMQ (reference sequence). V shed 2 bases and J shed 3 bases, with 1 base lying between them. The CDR3 DNA sequence: TGTGCCAGCAGCTTATACACTGAAGCTTTCTTT. Protein sequence: CASSLYTEAFF.

This clonotype occurred many times. The CDR3 DNA is TGTGCCAGCAGTTACGAGAAGGGCCCATCCTACGAGCAGTACTTC. This gives the protein CASSYEKGPSYEQYF. The chain uses TRBV6-1 and TRBJ2-7, with D unclear. Germline V gene data show CDR1 as MNHNS and CDR2 as SASEGT. CDR3 size: 15 residues. The germline V and J ends were trimmed by 5 bases and 1 base, with 15 bases remaining between them.

This clonotype was counted at least ten times. The genes are TRBV7-9 and TRBJ2-3; weak D call: TRBD2 (6 bases). CDR1 is SEHNR and CDR2 is FQNEAQ in the germline V gene (reference sequence). Between the trimmed V and J ends, which lost 7 bases and 4 bases, there was a span of 15 bases. This CDR3 comprises 14 residues. This chain's CDR3 is CASTRWGVSDTQYF. The CDR3 coding sequence is TGTGCCAGCACTCGATGGGGGGTATCAGATACGCAGTATTTT.

The rearrangement uses TRBV5-1 and TRBJ1-1, with D uncertain. Between the trimmed V and J ends, which lost 4 bases and 11 bases, there was a span of 18 bases. Germline V gene lookup returns CDR1 SGHRS and CDR2 YFSETQ. This CDR3 is 13 amino acids long. The CDR3 region has the DNA TGCGCCAGCAGCCGGGTCGGGAAGGTGGGGGCTTTCTTT. This translates into CASSRVGKVGAFF.